Listed below are T cell receptor beta chains from one sample, sequenced in a study of CD8+ T cells in alopecia areata. This table comes from immunoSEQ multiplex PCR, and its TCRdb copy is limited to in-frame clones, with some not included. The profile covers around 140,000 clones, with about 88% appearing a single time and less than 15% taken by the ten largest. This specimen was CD8+ T cells sorted from blood, taken at week 4, from a patient treated with tofacitinib. All receptors come from a human donor with alopecia areata. The CDR3 runs from the conserved cysteine through the conserved F or W. The order of the fields is CDR3 length, J gene, D gene, V gene, CDR3 protein. D genes are given only for firm matches.

15,TRBJ2-1,TRBD2,TRBV6-4,CASSEGLAGGEEQFF
16,TRBJ1-5,NA,TRBV5-6,CASSLSGATSNQPQHF
16,TRBJ2-2,TRBD2,TRBV30,CAQGTYSGTNTGELFF
14,TRBJ1-1,NA,TRBV9,CASSVGVGRTEAFF
14,TRBJ1-5,NA,TRBV6-5,CASSYSPGDQPQHF
15,TRBJ1-1,NA,TRBV7-8,CASSQAIEGNTEAFF
12,TRBJ2-7,NA,TRBV28,CASSKTGYEQYF
15,TRBJ1-2,NA,TRBV10-3,CAISEGQGTNYGYTF
14,TRBJ2-3,NA,TRBV29-1,CSVDQGGHTDTQYF
14,TRBJ1-4,NA,TRBV6-6,CASSYEVGVEKLFF
14,TRBJ2-6,NA,TRBV10-3,CAISPTAGANVLTF
13,TRBJ1-1,NA,TRBV6-4,CASSEKGNTEAFF
14,TRBJ2-3,NA,TRBV29-1,CSVDSWESTDTQYF
16,TRBJ2-2,TRBD1,TRBV7-9,CASSRGQGMSTGELFF
16,TRBJ2-1,NA,TRBV6-6,CASRGEPLGAYNEQFF
14,TRBJ2-2,TRBD2,TRBV7-7,CASSSGLAATELFF
13,TRBJ1-5,NA,TRBV6-5,CASSVFANQPQHF
13,TRBJ2-3,NA,TRBV29-1,CSVEEGRSDTQYF
11,TRBJ2-1,NA,TRBV29-1,CSVVDYNEQFF
15,TRBJ2-3,TRBD2,TRBV9,CASSGLAGSTDTQYF
12,TRBJ2-7,NA,TRBV27,CASRGPSYEQYF
16,TRBJ2-7,TRBD1,TRBV10-3,CAISESPGQGSYEQYF
16,TRBJ2-2,TRBD1,TRBV27,CASSLWDRGRTGELFF
13,TRBJ2-7,NA,TRBV5-1,CASSLSQVDEQYF
15,TRBJ2-1,NA,TRBV2,CASSEGVSSYNEQFF
15,TRBJ2-3,NA,TRBV7-6,CASSSEGRGTDTQYF
16,TRBJ2-5,TRBD2,TRBV4-1,CASSPLAGGFSETQYF